These 19 T cell receptor beta chains were sequenced from one sample in a study of breast tumors, draining lymph nodes, adjacent tissues. TCRdb reanalysed the multiplex PCR reads using MiXCR and keeps one entry per CDR3 protein. The repertoire consists of some 250,000 distinct CDR3 sequences, with less than 40% occurring once and the leading ten covering about 3.3%. Samples came from axillary lymph nodes draining the breast cancer. Sequencing was carried out using axillary lymph node tissue. These receptors were obtained from a female donor with breast cancer. Some clones in this sample may be carry-over from other donors' samples.

The V gene is TRBV10-3, the J gene TRBJ2-7; maybe TRBD1 (6 bases). The V and J ends lost 7 bases and 3 bases respectively, with 10 bases between them. The CDR3 length is 12 residues. Germline V CDR1 and CDR2: ENHRY, SYGVKD. CDR3 sequence: CAIMGAYYEQYF. The CDR3, as DNA: TGTGCCATCATGGGGGCCTACTACGAGCAGTACTTC.

This clonotype was recorded many times. The V gene is TRBV10-3, the J gene TRBJ2-3; TRBD1 matches at 7 bases. Germline CDR1 and CDR2: ENHRY and SYGVKD. The V and J ends lost 9 bases and 3 bases, in that order; junction bases with no gene match: 12. This CDR3 is built from 15 residues. CDR3 nucleotide sequence: TGTGCCATAGGAATTTCTAGGGGACAGACAGATACGCAGTATTTT. Residues: CAIGISRGQTDTQYF.

This clonotype was counted many times. This chain links TRBV5-6 with TRBJ1-5, with D uncertain. Germline V gene lookup returns CDR1 SGHDT and CDR2 YYEEEE. This CDR3 is built from 13 residues. V lost 4 bases, J lost 4 bases, and 9 bases lay in between. The CDR3 region is CASSLGRNQPQHF. The CDR3 DNA reads as TGTGCCAGCAGCCTGGGGAGGAATCAGCCCCAGCATTTT.

This chain connects TRBV15 to TRBJ1-2; D is perhaps TRBD1 (6 bases). The CDR3 length is 15 residues. The germline V and J ends were trimmed by 1 base and 5 bases, with 14 bases remaining between them. Germline CDR1 LNHNV, CDR2 YYDKDF (reference sequence). Written as DNA, the CDR3 is TGTGCCACCAGCAGAGTGGAGGGGACACCGTATGGCTACACCTTC. Its translation: CATSRVEGTPYGYTF.

This clonotype was counted ten times or more. The genes are TRBV11-2 and TRBJ2-7, with D possibly being TRBD2 (6 bases). Trimming took 4 bases from V and 1 from J, leaving 17 bases between them. This CDR3 region has 16 residues. Per germline, CDR1 SGHAT and CDR2 FQNNGV. CDR3 sequence: CASSSRTGLISYEQYF. The CDR3 bases are TGTGCCAGCAGCTCCCGAACGGGACTGATTTCCTACGAGCAGTACTTC.

Note on this clonotype: One end of the junction does not line up with germline, which may come from a read error. The chain uses TRBV7-7 and TRBJ2-7; 11 nucleotides line up with TRBD1. CDR3 length: 19 amino acids. Germline values: CDR1 SSHAT, CDR2 FNYEAQ (reference sequence). The CDR3 DNA sequence: TGTGCTAGCAGCACAGGGACAGGGGGGTCCTACGAGCAAGGCTACGAGCAGTACTTC. This encodes CASSTGTGGSYEQGYEQYF.

This clonotype was recorded at least ten times. The rearrangement links TRBV5-1 to TRBJ2-3; tentatively, D is TRBD1 (6 bases). This CDR3 comprises 13 residues. V lost 4 bases, J lost 4 bases, and 10 bases lay in between. The germline gives CDR1 SGHRS, CDR2 YFSETQ. CDR3 sequence: CASSVPGADTQYF. The CDR3 DNA is TGCGCCAGCAGCGTTCCAGGGGCAGATACGCAGTATTTT.

This clonotype was counted ten times or more. The chain is built from TRBV12-3 or TRBV12-4 and TRBJ2-3; TRBD2 matches 13 bases. This CDR3 contains 17 residues. V lost 5 bases to trimming and J lost 5 bases; unmatched junction nucleotides: 10. The CDR3 region is CASSPPLAGGSRDTQYF. CDR3 DNA sequence: TGTGCCAGCAGTCCACCACTAGCGGGGGGGTCCAGAGATACGCAGTATTTT.

This clonotype was recorded at least ten times. The chain carries TRBV5-1 and TRBJ2-5; 9 positions agree with TRBD2. The CDR3 is 14 amino acids. Germline lookup yields CDR1 SGHRS and CDR2 YFSETQ. V lost 5 bases to trimming and J lost 5 bases; unmatched junction nucleotides: 7. Here the CDR3 reads CASRRSGGTETQYF. In DNA form, the CDR3 reads TGCGCCAGCAGACGTAGCGGGGGTACGGAGACCCAGTACTTC.

This clonotype was counted ten times or more. The CDR3, as DNA: TGCGCCAGCAGCCAAGCCATTCTAAAGGGTGAAAAACTGTTTTTT. Residues: CASSQAILKGEKLFF. The V call is TRBV4-1, the J call TRBJ1-4, with no clear D. The CDR3 totals 15 residues. The V end lost 1 base, the J end lost 7 bases, and 13 bases lay between the germline ends. CDR1 and CDR2 (germline): MGHRA, YSYEKL.

In this sample, this clonotype turned up once. The chain is built from TRBV20-1 and TRBJ2-5; D is ambiguous. CDR1 and CDR2 (germline): DFQATT, SNEGSKA (reference sequence). V lost 2 bases to trimming and J lost 5 bases, with 9 bases between them. The CDR3 is 12 amino acids. CDR3 sequence: CSARPAAETQYF. In DNA, the CDR3 is TGCAGTGCTAGACCCGCAGCGGAGACCCAGTACTTC.

There are many counts of this clonotype. This chain joins TRBV19 and TRBJ2-7; 9 bases map to TRBD1. The CDR3 extends over 15 amino acids. V shed 5 bases and J 2 bases; nucleotides not matched to a gene: 7. The germline gives CDR1 LNHDA, CDR2 SQIVND (reference sequence). CDR3 residues: CASSAYRGQTYEQYF. For the CDR3, the DNA is TGTGCCAGTAGTGCCTACAGGGGGCAGACCTACGAGCAGTACTTC. The variable domain in full, with the rest retrieved from reference TRBV19 and TRBJ2-7, is DGGITQSPKYLFRKEGQNVTLSCEQNLNHDAMYWYRQDPGQGLRLIYYSQIVNDFQKGDIAEGYSVSREKKESFPLTVTSAQKNPTAFYLCASSAYRGQTYEQYFGPGTRLTVT.

Points on this clonotype: This could be a read error, since a much larger clone is one nucleotide away. V gene TRBV7-2 combines with J gene TRBJ1-3; D unclear. From germline, CDR1 is SGHTA and CDR2 FQGNSA. The CDR3 is 15 amino acids. The CDR3 spells CAGSLDPASGNTIYF. In nucleotides, the CDR3 is TGTGCCGGCAGCTTAGATCCGGCCTCTGGAAACACCATATATTTT.

Worth noting for this clonotype: It is likely a read error, because the conserved phenylalanine at the end of the CDR3 is missing. The DNA is left out, because the CDR3 cannot be placed on it with certainty; the CDR3 is given as TCRdb lists it. This chain links TRBV7-2 with TRBJ1-3; the table's D call of TRBD1 was not tested on the DNA. A total of 8 residues make up the CDR3, ends included. In germline, CDR1 is SGHTA, CDR2 FQGNSA. CDR3 sequence: CASSSQGT.

Comment on this clonotype: This may stem from a read error, because a much larger clone lies one nucleotide away. The genes are TRBV4-2 and TRBJ1-2; TRBD1 is a possible D gene (6 bases). From germline, CDR1 is LGHNA and CDR2 YNFKEQ. The CDR3 has 14 amino acids. Trimming cost V 5 bases and J 2 bases, with 12 bases left between them. CDR3 coding DNA: TGTGCCAGCAGCTTGCAGGGGCCCAACTATGGCTACACCTTC. This codes for CASSLQGPNYGYTF.

This chain connects TRBV3-1 to TRBJ2-7, with unresolved D. This CDR3 contains 14 residues. The V and J ends lost 1 base and 0 bases respectively, with 7 bases between them. From germline, CDR1 is LGHDT and CDR2 YNNKEL (reference sequence). The chain's CDR3 is CASSQVEYSYEQYF. The CDR3 DNA sequence: TGTGCCAGCAGCCAAGTCGAATACTCCTACGAGCAGTACTTC.

This clonotype showed up just once. This chain uses TRBV19 with TRBJ1-1; 7 nucleotides match TRBD1. Looked up from germline, CDR1 is LNHDA and CDR2 is SQIVND (reference sequence). CDR3 length: 14 residues. The V gene end was trimmed by 0 bases and the J gene end by 3 bases; junction bases not matched to a gene: 1. CDR3 in amino acids: CASSIEGTDTEAFF. DNA of the CDR3: TGTGCCAGTAGTATAGAGGGGACAGACACTGAAGCTTTCTTT.

This clonotype has at least ten counts. The chain has TRBV2 and TRBJ2-5; TRBD2 is a possible D gene (7 bases). The V end lost 7 bases, the J end lost 2 bases, and 14 bases lay between the germline ends. CDR1 and CDR2 (germline): SNHLY, FYNNEI. This CDR3 is built from 14 residues. The CDR3 DNA sequence: TGTGCCAGCACGAGGACTAGGGGGCAAGAGACCCAGTACTTC. As protein: CASTRTRGQETQYF.

Comments on this clonotype: A clone one base away is much larger, so this may be a read error. The chain uses TRBV11-3 and TRBJ2-5, with D perhaps matching TRBD2 (6 bases). Germline loops: CDR1 SGHNT, CDR2 YENEEA. This CDR3 is 14 amino acids long. CDR3 coding DNA: TGTGCCAGCAGCCCAACTAGCCCCCGAGAGGCCCAGTACTTC. This encodes CASSPTSPREAQYF.